The clone carrying this T cell receptor (beta chain) was detected ten times or more. The data were obtained in a study of regulatory T cells in long-lasting Graves disease. According to the study, TCR beta libraries were built with iRepertoire HTBI primers and CDR3-region Arm-PCR. TCRdb re-derived calls from the multiplex PCR reads in MiXCR, one entry per CDR3 protein. The repertoire holds 400,000 to 500,000 distinct CDR3 sequences, with approximately 15% as singletons. The sample's time point: newly diagnosed GD, antithyroid drugs for less than 3 months. The authors made the TCR library using RNA they extracted from PBMCs. The CDR3 has 18 amino acids. The ends were cut back, 5 bases at V and 0 bases at J, with 20 bases in the middle. From germline, CDR1 is SGHTA and CDR2 FQGNSA. This same sample was also taken into another study, of T cells in Graves' hyperthyroidism and ophthalmopathy. This second study says: HTBI primers were used for first-round RT-PCR of the TCR CDR3. Model output signaled ophthalmopathy a median roughly 6.5 months ahead of onset.

The sample here was peripheral blood mononuclear cells (PBMCs), taken at new diagnosis, from a patient treated with antithyroid drugs. The receptor was isolated from a woman aged 50 to 60 with Graves disease. The chain is built from TRBV7-2 and TRBJ2-1, with D possibly being TRBD1 (6 bases). The CDR3 region is CASSVKLGQRSSYNEQFF. The CDR3 bases are TGTGCCAGCAGCGTTAAGTTGGGACAACGAAGCTCCTACAATGAGCAGTTCTTC. Full variable domain (outside the CDR3, taken from reference TRBV7-2 and TRBJ2-1): GAGVSQSPSNKVTEKGKDVELRCDPISGHTALYWYRQSLGQGLEFLIYFQGNSAPDKSGLPSDRFSAERTGGSVSTLTIQRTQQEDSAVYLCASSVKLGQRSSYNEQFFGPGTRLTVL.